These 8 T cell receptor beta chains originate from one sample sequenced in a study of glioma-infiltrating T cells. The iRepertoire nested amplicon-rescue multiplex PCR amplified TCR alpha and beta CDR3s from RNA. TCRdb reprocessed the multiplex PCR reads with MiXCR, giving one entry per CDR3 protein. The table includes more than 300,000 distinct CDR3 sequences, roughly two fifths detected once. Sequences were obtained from glioma tissue, nonneoplastic brain tissue, or PBMCs (not recorded which). These receptors were collected from a human donor with low-grade glioma or glioblastoma, undergoing nonglioma brain surgery, or in good health (not recorded which).

About this clonotype itself: Germline and junction disagree at one end, which may indicate a read error. The rearrangement uses TRBV29-1 and TRBJ2-1, with 7 bases aligning to TRBD2. The germline V gene has CDR1 SQVTM and CDR2 ANQGSEA. The CDR3 sequence is 14 residues long. The CDR3 loop is CSAEPGTTRGEQFF. The CDR3 coding sequence is TGCAGCGCTGAACCTGGGACTACCCGGGGTGAGCAGTTCTTC.

The chain employs TRBV4-2 and TRBJ2-2; D unresolved. The V and J ends lost 0 bases and 3 bases respectively, with 11 bases between them. The CDR3 consists of 16 residues. Germline CDR1 LGHNA, CDR2 YNFKEQ. The CDR3 protein is CASSQDAVAYTGELFF. In DNA form, the CDR3 reads TGTGCCAGCAGCCAAGATGCAGTGGCGTACACCGGGGAGCTGTTTTTT.

V usage is TRBV6-2 or TRBV6-3 and J usage is TRBJ2-5, with a weak D call TRBD1 (5 bases). The CDR3 covers 14 residues. Trimming cost V 6 bases and J 5 bases, with 16 bases left between them. Germline CDR1 MNHEY, CDR2 SVGEGT. CDR3 sequence (DNA): TGTGCCAGCAGAGGACCTAGAGCAGGGGAGACCCAGTACTTC. Residues: CASRGPRAGETQYF.

This chain links TRBV7-2 with TRBJ2-3; 7 bases map to TRBD2. Germline values: CDR1 SGHTA, CDR2 FQGNSA. With 3 bases clipped from V and 5 bases from J, the junction kept 11 bases outside the gene matches. The CDR3 has 16 amino acids. The CDR3 DNA sequence: TGTGCCAGCAGCTTCTCGGTGGCGGGAGTCGAAGATACGCAGTATTTT. Translating it yields CASSFSVAGVEDTQYF.

Points on this clonotype: The junction shows a germline mismatch at one end, possibly a read error. The gene calls are TRBV10-2 and TRBJ2-5; D may be TRBD1 (6 bases). The J call may be wrong; the DNA end is better matched by TRBJ2-1. The CDR3 contains 16 residues. Germline CDR1 reads WSHSY; CDR2 reads SAAADI. DNA of the CDR3: TGTGCCACCCTTGAGGTCGGAGCTAGGGGGTACAATGAGCAGTTCTTC. Residues: CATLEVGARGYNEQFF.

The rearrangement uses TRBV11-2 and TRBJ1-2, with unresolved D. Germline lookup yields CDR1 SGHAT and CDR2 FQNNGV. Trimming removed 7 bases from V and 4 bases from J, with 13 bases in between. The CDR3 has 13 residues. Here the CDR3 reads CASTTSAGYGYTF. As DNA, the CDR3 is TGTGCCAGCACCACCTCGGCTGGCTATGGCTACACCTTC. Together with reference TRBV11-2 and TRBJ1-2, the CDR3 gives the full variable domain: EAGVAQSPRYKIIEKRQSVAFWCNPISGHATLYWYQQILGQGPKLLIQFQNNGVVDDSQLPKDRFSAERLKGVDSTLKIQPAKLEDSAVYLCASTTSAGYGYTFGSGTRLTVV.

This clonotype was seen only a few times. The chain has TRBV14 and TRBJ1-1; D is possibly TRBD1 (6 bases). V was cut by 1 base and J by 9 bases, with 9 bases left in between. Per germline, CDR1 SGHDN and CDR2 FVKESK. The CDR3 covers 12 residues. The CDR3 sequence is CASSQVQGQAFF. CDR3 in DNA: TGTGCCAGCAGCCAAGTACAGGGTCAAGCTTTCTTT.

The gene calls are TRBV5-1 and TRBJ1-1; 8 nucleotides match TRBD1. This CDR3 region has 17 residues. The germline CDR1 and CDR2 sequences are SGHRS and YFSETQ. V lost 3 bases and J lost 2; bases outside the gene matches: 12. The CDR3 DNA reads TGCGCCAGCAGCTCCGGGACAGGCCTATGGTTTAACACTGAAGCTTTCTTT. Amino acid sequence: CASSSGTGLWFNTEAFF.